The 23 T cell receptor beta chains listed next were all sequenced from one sample in a study of vaccination effects on CD4 cells after COVID-19. Cells that had been cultured for less than eleven days were the source of isolated CD4+ T cells. These receptors lack a known antigen. Profiling relied on immunoSEQ multiplex PCR, and the TCRdb table lists in-frame clones only, not all of them. This table holds approximately 50,000 clones, about 80% found once. This sample comprised CD4+ T cells from PBMCs cultured without peptide, obtained before COVID-19 vaccination. All receptors derive from a human donor who had a prior SARS-CoV-2 infection.

The rearrangement uses TRBV2 and TRBJ2-1; 7 bases align to TRBD1. Germline loops: CDR1 SNHLY, CDR2 FYNNEI. The CDR3 length is 14 residues. Trimming took 5 bases from V and 9 from J; bases not matched to a gene: 10. DNA of the CDR3: TGTGCCAGCAGTCGACAGGGTAGGTGGGCTGAGCAGTTCTTC. It encodes CASSRQGRWAEQFF. The full variable domain, with the rest looked up from reference TRBV2 and TRBJ2-1, is EPEVTQTPSHQVTQMGQEVILRCVPISNHLYFYWYRQILGQKVEFLVSFYNNEISEKSEIFDDQFSVERPDGSNFTLKIRSTKLEDSAMYFCASSRQGRWAEQFFGPGTRLTVL.

V gene TRBV27 combines with J gene TRBJ1-6; possible D gene TRBD1, 6 bases. Trimming pared 2 bases from V and 4 bases from J, leaving 12 bases between. Germline CDR1 is MNHEY and CDR2 is SMNVEV (reference sequence). The CDR3 consists of 16 residues. The CDR3 DNA follows: TGTGCCAGCAGTTTAGGCAGGGGCATTTATAATTCACCCCTCCACTTT. This encodes CASSLGRGIYNSPLHF.

The DNA for the CDR3 is TGTGCCAGCAGCCGACGGGGGGGGTCCTACAATGAGCAGTTCTTC. Protein product: CASSRRGGSYNEQFF. The chain employs TRBV4-2 and TRBJ2-1, with 8 bases aligning to TRBD2. CDR1 and CDR2 from the germline V gene are LGHNA and YNFKEQ. This CDR3 region has 15 residues. The V gene end was trimmed by 4 bases and the J gene end by 1 base; junction bases not matched to a gene: 3.

The gene calls are TRBV5-1 and TRBJ2-2; 8 bases are a match to TRBD2. The CDR3 has 16 amino acids. Germline loops: CDR1 SGHRS, CDR2 YFSETQ. After removal of 0 bases from V and 5 bases from J, the junction contained 6 bases not matched to a gene. CDR3 amino acids: CASSLDGGAWTGELFF. For the CDR3, the DNA is TGCGCCAGCAGCTTGGACGGGGGGGCGTGGACCGGGGAGCTGTTTTTT.

This chain connects TRBV10-3 to TRBJ1-1; D is uncertain. V shed 7 bases and J shed 3 bases, with 15 bases lying between them. Germline CDR1 is ENHRY and CDR2 is SYGVKD. This CDR3 has 14 residues. CDR3 DNA sequence: TGTGCCATCACCCAGAGAGTTGGGGACACTGAAGCTTTCTTT. Translating it yields CAITQRVGDTEAFF.

This chain uses TRBV7-2 with TRBJ2-2; 9 bases map to TRBD2. The V gene end was trimmed by 0 bases and the J gene end by 7 bases; junction bases not matched to a gene: 9. The CDR3 spans 17 residues. Germline assignment: CDR1 SGHTA and CDR2 FQGNSA. The CDR3 loop is CASSLAYAGGSSGELFF. The CDR3 DNA sequence: TGTGCCAGCAGCTTAGCGTATGCGGGGGGGTCGAGCGGGGAGCTGTTTTTT.

The CDR3 loop reads CATSASGQGLNTQYF. CDR3 bases: TGTGCCACCAGTGCCTCAGGACAGGGATTAAATACGCAGTATTTT. The chain uses TRBV24-1 and TRBJ2-3, with 8 bases aligning to TRBD1. This CDR3 is 15 amino acids long. V was clipped by 5 bases and J by 7 bases; unmatched bases: 10. Per the germline V gene, CDR1 is KGHDR and CDR2 is SFDVKD.

V gene TRBV10-3 combines with J gene TRBJ1-6, with a possible D match to TRBD1 (5 bases). V dropped 11 bases and J dropped 7 bases, with 15 bases sitting between them. Germline V CDR1 and CDR2: ENHRY, SYGVKD. This CDR3 spans 13 amino acids. In DNA, the CDR3 is TGTGCCTTGTCCGGGACGTGGAATTCACCCCTCCACTTT. This translates into CALSGTWNSPLHF.

There are a few counts of this clone. V is TRBV27 and J is TRBJ1-5; 8 positions agree with TRBD1. Per the germline V gene, CDR1 is MNHEY and CDR2 is SMNVEV (reference sequence). V dropped 2 bases and J dropped 6; count of bases not matched to a gene: 6. CDR3 length equals 15 residues. The CDR3 DNA follows: TGTGCCAGCAGTTTACGACAGGGGAAAGGTCAGCCCCAGCATTTT. Protein product: CASSLRQGKGQPQHF.

This chain uses TRBV5-4 with TRBJ1-4; D might be TRBD1 (5 bases). The CDR3 contains 14 residues. Germline values: CDR1 SGHNT, CDR2 YYREEE (reference sequence). With 1 base removed from V and 3 bases from J, the gap between germline ends came to 7 bases. This chain's CDR3 is CASSLQGANEKLFF. The CDR3 DNA reads as TGTGCCAGCAGCTTGCAGGGAGCTAATGAAAAACTGTTTTTT.

This sequence joins TRBV5-1 and TRBJ1-4, with D possibly being TRBD1 (5 bases). Trimming pared 5 bases from V and 5 bases from J, leaving 13 bases between. The CDR3 covers 14 residues. Per germline, CDR1 SGHRS and CDR2 YFSETQ. CDR3 sequence: CASRSTEINEKLFF. The DNA of the CDR3 is TGCGCCAGCAGATCGACAGAAATAAATGAAAAACTGTTTTTT.

The chain employs TRBV24-1 and TRBJ2-1, with 11 positions matching TRBD2. Germline V CDR1 and CDR2: KGHDR, SFDVKD. V was pared by 1 base and J by 7 bases, with 8 bases of the junction left unmatched. The CDR3 extends over 17 amino acids. The CDR3: CATSDFRASGRRNEQFF. DNA for the CDR3: TGTGCCACCAGTGATTTCCGGGCTAGCGGGAGGAGGAATGAGCAGTTCTTC.

The CDR3 DNA follows: TGTGCCAGTAGTATATCCCCCCTGGGACAGGGGATCGGTTACGAGCAGTACTTC. Translating it yields CASSISPLGQGIGYEQYF. The chain links TRBV19 to TRBJ2-7; 10 positions agree with TRBD1. The CDR3 is 18 residues long. CDR1 is LNHDA and CDR2 is SQIVND in the germline V gene (reference sequence). The V segment lost 2 bases and the J segment 4 bases; nucleotides outside the gene matches: 14.

The chain links TRBV29-1 to TRBJ1-2; D not resolved. V was shortened by 4 bases and J by 1 base, with 10 bases between the two germline ends. The CDR3 length is 13 residues. CDR1 SQVTM and CDR2 ANQGSEA come from the germline V gene. CDR3 in DNA: TGCAGCGTTGCCGGGGATTATAACTATGGCTACACCTTC. Translation gives CSVAGDYNYGYTF.

V and J are TRBV2 and TRBJ2-7, with 9 bases lining up with TRBD1. This CDR3 region has 14 residues. In germline, CDR1 is SNHLY, CDR2 FYNNEI. Losses at the gene ends were 10 bases for V and 0 bases for J; bases not matched to a gene: 7. CDR3: CATSGQGRSYEQYF. CDR3 nucleotides: TGTGCCACCTCAGGACAGGGGCGCTCCTACGAGCAGTACTTC.

The genes are TRBV6-5 and TRBJ2-7, with TRBD1 matching 7 bases. CDR1 is MNHEY and CDR2 is SVGAGI in the germline V gene. This CDR3 has 13 amino acids. The V segment lost 7 bases and the J segment 2 bases; nucleotides outside the gene matches: 5. The CDR3 here is CASTGTAAYEQYF. The CDR3, as DNA: TGTGCCAGCACAGGGACAGCCGCCTACGAGCAGTACTTC.

V and J are TRBV19 and TRBJ2-7; TRBD1 matches 11 bases. The CDR3 covers 19 residues. J was trimmed by 3 bases and V by 3 bases; bases with no gene match: 16. Germline loops: CDR1 LNHDA, CDR2 SQIVND (reference sequence). CDR3 residues: CASSINSGTGGPKDYEQYF. The DNA for the CDR3 is TGTGCCAGTAGTATCAACTCCGGGACAGGGGGGCCTAAAGACTACGAGCAGTACTTC.

This clone appeared once. The chain couples TRBV9 to TRBJ2-7; D might be TRBD2 (6 bases). Germline V gene data show CDR1 as SGDLS and CDR2 as YYNGEE. Trimming shortened V by 3 bases and J by 6 bases, and 16 bases separated the two germline ends. The CDR3 runs 14 residues. The CDR3 sequence is CASSEAGTAGEQYF. The DNA for the CDR3 is TGTGCCAGCAGCGAGGCGGGAACCGCGGGCGAGCAGTACTTC.

V and J are TRBV24-1 and TRBJ2-3; maybe TRBD2 (6 bases). This CDR3 region has 19 residues. The ends were cut back, 5 bases at V and 4 bases at J, with 27 bases in the middle. From germline, CDR1 is KGHDR and CDR2 SFDVKD. CDR3: CATSVGVQGGAKFSDTQYF. CDR3 coding DNA: TGTGCCACCAGTGTTGGTGTCCAAGGAGGGGCCAAATTCTCAGATACGCAGTATTTT.

J is TRBJ2-7 and V is TRBV6-1; 9 bases fit TRBD2. With V trimmed by 0 bases and J by 6 bases, 6 bases remained unmatched. The CDR3 contains 15 residues. CDR1 is MNHNS, CDR2 SASEGT, per germline. CDR3 sequence (DNA): TGTGCCAGCAGTGAAGCGCTAGCGGGAAATACCGAGCAGTACTTC. It yields the protein CASSEALAGNTEQYF.

The chain combines TRBV7-2 with TRBJ2-7; TRBD2 aligns across 13 bases. The germline V gene encodes CDR1 SGHTA and CDR2 FQGNSA. The CDR3 spans 15 residues. The junction had 1 base not matched to a gene; V was cut back by 4 bases and J by 1 base. CDR3 DNA: TGTGCCAGCAGCTGGACTAGCGGGAGATCCTACGAGCAGTACTTC. Its translation: CASSWTSGRSYEQYF.

In nucleotides, the CDR3 is TGTGCCAGCAGCCAACTAGCGGGGGGCCTCGAGCAGTACTTC. Translated: CASSQLAGGLEQYF. The V call is TRBV11-1, the J call TRBJ2-7, with TRBD2 matching over 12 bases. The CDR3 is 14 residues long. Germline CDR1 reads SGHAT; CDR2 reads FQDESV (reference sequence). J was trimmed by 6 bases and V by 5 bases; bases with no gene match: 5.

This clone was seen a few times. The junction and the germline gene differ at one end; a read error may be behind it. The rearrangement joins TRBV7-7 to TRBJ2-1; a weak D match, TRBD2 (6 bases). CDR1 is SSHAT and CDR2 is FNYEAQ in the germline V gene (reference sequence). The CDR3 is made up of 13 amino acids. CDR3 nucleotides: TGTGCTAGCAGCGCGGGGCTCCACGATGAGCAGTTCTTC. Its translation is CASSAGLHDEQFF.